This TCR beta chain was sequenced in a study of cytomegalovirus exposure and HLA in healthy donors. Turning to the study itself: The Caucasian-associated ancestry cluster contained 81% of the 398 genotyped donors.

Amplification used 60 Vbeta primers and 13 Jbeta primers. Sequenced by immunoSEQ multiplex PCR; TCRdb stores in-frame clones only, minus some. Seen here are about 200,000 clones, 60% to 80% observed once, and the top ten hold approximately 2%. Germline V gives CDR1 MDHEN, CDR2 SYDVKM. V gave up 6 bases and J gave up 2 bases, with 10 bases separating them. CDR3 length equals 13 residues. Study results and caveats: Association of a missense DCLRE1C variant with TCR beta V- and J-gene trimming was reported in a later analysis.

Everyone who donated was a healthy bone marrow donor. The sample holds a few counts of this clone. Its antigen remains unidentified. The chain employs TRBV28 and TRBJ1-1; D is possibly TRBD1 (5 bases). Sequenced input: PBMCs. The TCR originated in a woman aged 25 to 39 in good health and CMV-seropositive. CDR3 nucleotides: TGTGCCAGCAGGCCCGACAGTAACACTGAAGCTTTCTTT. Amino acids: CASRPDSNTEAFF. Using reference TRBV28 and TRBJ1-1 for the parts outside the CDR3, the full variable domain is DVKVTQSSRYLVKRTGEKVFLECVQDMDHENMFWYRQDPGLGLRLIYFSYDVKMKEKGDIPEGYSVSREKKERFSLILESASTNQTSMYLCASRPDSNTEAFFGQGTRLTVV.